One and the same sample provided the 7 T cell receptor beta chains below, sequenced in a study of blood T cell repertoires in COVID-19. Some clones are missing from TCRdb's copy, which holds only in-frame ones; the method was immunoSEQ multiplex PCR. The sample holds 150,000 to 200,000 clones, 70% to 80% seen once. Material for sequencing was peripheral blood. The receptor set was obtained from a man between 60 and 75 years old with acute or convalescent COVID-19.

V usage is TRBV5-5 and J usage is TRBJ1-1; the D gene is possibly TRBD1 (5 bases). The CDR3 totals 14 residues. Germline V gives CDR1 SGHKS, CDR2 YYEKEE (reference sequence). Trimming cost V 3 bases and J 7 bases, with 16 bases left between them. The CDR3 nucleotides read TGTGCCAGCAGCTCAGGGCTGGGGAAGGGTGAAGCTTTCTTT. The encoded protein is CASSSGLGKGEAFF.

The chain links TRBV5-1 to TRBJ2-5, with 11 bases fitting TRBD1. Trimming at V came to 3 bases and at J to 1 base, leaving 8 bases not matched to a gene. Germline values: CDR1 SGHRS, CDR2 YFSETQ. This CDR3 comprises 17 residues. CDR3 residues: CASSWDRGVLGQETQYF. CDR3 nucleotide sequence: TGCGCCAGCAGCTGGGACAGGGGGGTACTTGGCCAAGAGACCCAGTACTTC. The complete variable domain, with remaining parts taken from reference TRBV5-1 and TRBJ2-5, reads KAGVTQTPRYLIKTRGQQVTLSCSPISGHRSVSWYQQTPGQGLQFLFEYFSETQRNKGNFPGRFSGRQFSNSRSEMNVSTLELGDSALYLCASSWDRGVLGQETQYFGPGTRLLVL.

The V call is TRBV5-1, the J call TRBJ2-3; 7 bases are shared with TRBD2. The germline gives CDR1 SGHRS, CDR2 YFSETQ. The CDR3 covers 15 residues. V was clipped by 1 base and J by 3 bases; unmatched bases: 5. This CDR3 reads CASSLFRGVTDTQYF. In DNA form, the CDR3 reads TGCGCCAGCAGCTTGTTCCGGGGGGTGACAGATACGCAGTATTTT.

The genes are TRBV7-3 and TRBJ2-3, with TRBD2 matching 7 bases. This CDR3 spans 15 amino acids. Germline V lookup: CDR1 SGHTA, CDR2 FQGTGA. V lost 2 bases and J lost 2; bases outside the gene matches: 4. CDR3 protein: CASSLGGVDTDTQYF. The CDR3 DNA reads TGTGCCAGCAGCTTAGGGGGGGTTGACACAGATACGCAGTATTTT.

This chain uses TRBV5-1 with TRBJ2-7, with 8 nucleotides matching TRBD1. Germline-derived CDR1 and CDR2 are SGHRS and YFSETQ. The CDR3 has 14 residues. The J segment lost 4 bases and the V segment lost 0 bases, leaving 3 bases of the junction unmatched. The CDR3 DNA reads TGCGCCAGCAGCTTGGGGACAGGGACTTACGAGCAGTACTTC. This sequence encodes CASSLGTGTYEQYF.

Worth noting for this clone: The identical CDR3 is also encoded by other nucleotide sequences in the sample. V usage is TRBV12-3 or TRBV12-4 and J usage is TRBJ1-3; D is unclear. The CDR3 runs 11 residues. V lost 6 bases, J lost 5 bases, and 5 bases lay in between. The CDR3 DNA reads TGTGCCAGCAGAGCCAGAAACACCATATATTTT. This encodes CASRARNTIYF.

The chain couples TRBV12-3 or TRBV12-4 to TRBJ2-1; D unclear. The CDR3 is 12 residues long. V gave up 1 base and J gave up 9 bases, with 7 bases separating them. The CDR3 loop is CASSLGGPEQFF. The CDR3 DNA follows: TGTGCCAGCAGTTTAGGCGGTCCTGAGCAGTTCTTC.